This TCR beta chain was profiled in a study of OX40 agonist ivuxolimab in advanced cancers. Patients who had autoimmune disease history or got systemic immunosuppression were left out. Peripheral blood came from all dose cohorts at three timepoints. This clone was seen only once. The antigen is undetermined. Study findings and constraints: The authors did not determine the antigen specificity of the expanded peripheral T cells. Among the lowest peripheral clonal expansion occurred in 0.1-3.0 mg/kg partial responders.

Produced via immunoSEQ multiplex PCR; TCRdb's table is partial and in-frame only. Of roughly 86,000 clones listed, more than 90% are singletons. The clonotype originates from an adult with an advanced solid tumor such as melanoma, head and neck, liver or kidney cancer. This specimen consisted of CD4+ or CD8+ T cells sorted from blood, obtained in a trial of the OX40 agonist ivuxolimab.

The CDR3: CASSTRQGAYEQYF. The CDR3 DNA is TGTGCCAGCAGCACCCGACAGGGAGCCTACGAGCAGTACTTC. This chain uses TRBV7-2 with TRBJ2-7; 7 nucleotides agree with TRBD1. The J segment lost 2 bases and the V segment lost 5 bases, leaving 6 bases of the junction unmatched. The CDR3 is made up of 14 amino acids. Germline V CDR1 and CDR2: SGHTA, FQGNSA. Filled out from reference TRBV7-2 and TRBJ2-7, the complete variable domain reads GAGVSQSPSNKVTEKGKDVELRCDPISGHTALYWYRQSLGQGLEFLIYFQGNSAPDKSGLPSDRFSAERTGGSVSTLTIQRTQQEDSAVYLCASSTRQGAYEQYFGPGTRLTVT.